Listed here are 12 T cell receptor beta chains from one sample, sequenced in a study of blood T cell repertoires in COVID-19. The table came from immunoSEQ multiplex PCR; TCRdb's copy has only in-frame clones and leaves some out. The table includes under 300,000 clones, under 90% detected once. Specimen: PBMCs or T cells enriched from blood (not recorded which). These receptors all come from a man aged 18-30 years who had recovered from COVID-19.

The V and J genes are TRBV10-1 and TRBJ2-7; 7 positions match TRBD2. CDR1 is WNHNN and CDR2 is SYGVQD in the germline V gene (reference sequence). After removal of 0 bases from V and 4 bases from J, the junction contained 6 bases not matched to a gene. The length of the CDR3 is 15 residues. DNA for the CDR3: TGCGCCAGCAGTGAGTCGCAGGCGGGGGAGTACGAGCAGTACTTC. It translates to CASSESQAGEYEQYF.

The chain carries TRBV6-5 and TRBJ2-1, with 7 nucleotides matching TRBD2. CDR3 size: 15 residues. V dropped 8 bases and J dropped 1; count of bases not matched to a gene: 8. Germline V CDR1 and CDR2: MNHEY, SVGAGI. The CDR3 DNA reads TGTGCCAGCGGCTCCTCGGGGGGATCCTACAATGAGCAGTTCTTC. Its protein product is CASGSSGGSYNEQFF.

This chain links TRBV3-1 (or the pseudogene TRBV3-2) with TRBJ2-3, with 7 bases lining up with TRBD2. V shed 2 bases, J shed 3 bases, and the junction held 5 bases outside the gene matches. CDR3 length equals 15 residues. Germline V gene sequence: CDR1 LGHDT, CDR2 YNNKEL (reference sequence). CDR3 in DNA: TGTGCCAGCAGCCAAAGAGGCGGGGGAACAGATACGCAGTATTTT. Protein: CASSQRGGGTDTQYF.

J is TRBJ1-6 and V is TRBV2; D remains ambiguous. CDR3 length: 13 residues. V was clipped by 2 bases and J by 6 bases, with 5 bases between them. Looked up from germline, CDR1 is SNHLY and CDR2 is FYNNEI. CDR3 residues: CASSEYGNSPLHF. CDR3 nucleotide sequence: TGTGCCAGCAGTGAATACGGTAATTCACCCCTCCACTTT.

CDR3 nucleotides: TGCGCCAGCAGCACCGGACAACAACAAGAGACCCAGTACTTC. This sequence encodes CASSTGQQQETQYF. The chain has TRBV5-1 and TRBJ2-5, with D possibly TRBD1 on 5 matching bases. V was clipped by 4 bases and J by 2 bases, with 12 bases between them. Germline V gene sequence: CDR1 SGHRS, CDR2 YFSETQ. The CDR3 extends over 14 amino acids.

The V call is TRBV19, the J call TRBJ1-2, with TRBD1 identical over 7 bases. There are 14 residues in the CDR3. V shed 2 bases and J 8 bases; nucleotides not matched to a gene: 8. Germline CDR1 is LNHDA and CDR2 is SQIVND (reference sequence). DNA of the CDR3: TGTGCCAGTAGTATACTGAGGGGGCAGGGAGGCTACACCTTC. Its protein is CASSILRGQGGYTF.

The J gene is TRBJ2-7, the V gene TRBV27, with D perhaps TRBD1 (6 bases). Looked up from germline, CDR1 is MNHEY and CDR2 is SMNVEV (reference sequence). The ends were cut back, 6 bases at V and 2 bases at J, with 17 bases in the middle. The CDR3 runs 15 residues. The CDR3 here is CASSRYPGQTYEQYF. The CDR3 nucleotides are TGTGCCAGCAGCCGCTACCCTGGACAGACCTACGAGCAGTACTTC.

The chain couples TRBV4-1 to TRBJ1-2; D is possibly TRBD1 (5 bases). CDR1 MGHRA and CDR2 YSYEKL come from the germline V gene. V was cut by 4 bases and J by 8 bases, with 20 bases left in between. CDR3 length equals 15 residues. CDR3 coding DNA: TGCGCCAGCAGCCTATCCGTAAGGGGTTTCATCGGCTACACCTTC. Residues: CASSLSVRGFIGYTF.

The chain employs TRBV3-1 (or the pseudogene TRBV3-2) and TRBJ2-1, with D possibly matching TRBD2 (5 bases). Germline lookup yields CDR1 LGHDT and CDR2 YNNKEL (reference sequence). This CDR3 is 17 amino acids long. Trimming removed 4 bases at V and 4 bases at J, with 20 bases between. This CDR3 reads CASSPDSRTRRYNEQFF. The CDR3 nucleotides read TGTGCCAGCAGCCCGGACTCGAGGACGAGGCGATACAATGAGCAGTTCTTC.

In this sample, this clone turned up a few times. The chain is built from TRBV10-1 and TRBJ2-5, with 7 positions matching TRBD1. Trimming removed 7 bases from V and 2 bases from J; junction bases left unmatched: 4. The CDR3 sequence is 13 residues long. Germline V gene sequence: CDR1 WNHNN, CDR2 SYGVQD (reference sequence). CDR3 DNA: TGCGCCAGCAACAAGGGACAGCAAGAGACCCAGTACTTC. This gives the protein CASNKGQQETQYF.

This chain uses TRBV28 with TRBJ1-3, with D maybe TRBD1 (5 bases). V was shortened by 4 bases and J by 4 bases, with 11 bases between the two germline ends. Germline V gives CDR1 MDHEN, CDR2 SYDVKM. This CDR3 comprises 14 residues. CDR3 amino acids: CASSSFRGGNTIYF. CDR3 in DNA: TGTGCCAGCAGTTCCTTTCGGGGGGGAAACACCATATATTTT.

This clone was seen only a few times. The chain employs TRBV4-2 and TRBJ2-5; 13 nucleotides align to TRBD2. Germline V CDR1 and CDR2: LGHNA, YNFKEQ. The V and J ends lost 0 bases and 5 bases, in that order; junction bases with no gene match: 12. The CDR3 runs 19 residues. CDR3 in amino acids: CASSQDWAVALAGGETQYF. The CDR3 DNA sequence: TGTGCCAGCAGCCAAGATTGGGCGGTAGCACTAGCGGGAGGGGAGACCCAGTACTTC.